This T cell receptor beta chain was recorded in a study of T-cell memory formation after mild COVID-19. Whole-study context: Largely, the TCR clusters proved donor specific. Study results and caveats: Pre-infection memory held some responding clones, suggesting pre-existing cross-reactive T cells responded.

Constant-segment primers served in 5'RACE that generated TCR alpha and TCR beta cDNA libraries bearing sample barcodes and UMIs. TCRdb reprocessed the 5' RACE reads with MiXCR, giving one entry per CDR3 protein. The sample consists of around 300,000 distinct CDR3 sequences, 10% to 15% of them appearing once. This clonotype showed up just a few times. Its antigen remains unknown. Sample: PBMCs or a T cell subset sorted from them (not recorded which). The source of this sequence is a man between 18 and 35 years old who had mild COVID-19 (a few samples of this study predate the infection). Cell type and time point are not known.

The CDR3: CASSWDLGGRQPQHF. The DNA of the CDR3 is TGTGCCAGCAGTTGGGACCTAGGGGGCCGTCAGCCCCAGCATTTT. The chain employs TRBV12-3 or TRBV12-4 and TRBJ1-5, with 7 bases fitting TRBD1. CDR3 length equals 15 residues. V was clipped by 4 bases and J by 6 bases; unmatched bases: 9.